This T cell receptor (beta chain) was captured by sequencing in a study of response to subunit inactivated influenza vaccine. Turning to this clonotype: The antigen is undetermined.

From the RT-PCR reads, TCRdb called clonotypes with MiXCR, one entry per CDR3 protein. Of roughly 630,000 distinct CDR3 sequences in the sample, around 15% were seen once. Study results and caveats: Each seasonal influenza vaccination, the authors suggested, recruits few new T cells.

Trimming removed 3 bases from V and 1 base from J; junction bases left unmatched: 6. CDR1 is SGDLS and CDR2 is YYNGEE in the germline V gene. The CDR3 totals 16 residues. Sequencing used PBMCs from blood, obtained around 15 days before vaccination. The V and J genes are TRBV9 and TRBJ2-7; TRBD1 matches at 11 bases. This sequence originates from a man aged 50 to 59 who received an inactivated influenza vaccine. CDR3 loop: CASSGSGTGGSYEQYF. The CDR3 DNA follows: TGTGCCAGCAGCGGATCCGGGACAGGGGGATCCTACGAGCAGTACTTC.